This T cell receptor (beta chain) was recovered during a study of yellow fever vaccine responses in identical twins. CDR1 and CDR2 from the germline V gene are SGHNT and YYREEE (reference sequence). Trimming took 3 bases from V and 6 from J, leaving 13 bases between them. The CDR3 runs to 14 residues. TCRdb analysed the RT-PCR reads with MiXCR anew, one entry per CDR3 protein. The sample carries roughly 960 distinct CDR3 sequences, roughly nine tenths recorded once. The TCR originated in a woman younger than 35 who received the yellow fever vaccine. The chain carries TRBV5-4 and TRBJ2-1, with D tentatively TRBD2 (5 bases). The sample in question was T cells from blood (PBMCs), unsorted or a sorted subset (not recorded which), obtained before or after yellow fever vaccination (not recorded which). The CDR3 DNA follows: TGTGCCAGCAGCTATTATGAGGGTACCAATGAGCAGTTCTTC. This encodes CASSYYEGTNEQFF.